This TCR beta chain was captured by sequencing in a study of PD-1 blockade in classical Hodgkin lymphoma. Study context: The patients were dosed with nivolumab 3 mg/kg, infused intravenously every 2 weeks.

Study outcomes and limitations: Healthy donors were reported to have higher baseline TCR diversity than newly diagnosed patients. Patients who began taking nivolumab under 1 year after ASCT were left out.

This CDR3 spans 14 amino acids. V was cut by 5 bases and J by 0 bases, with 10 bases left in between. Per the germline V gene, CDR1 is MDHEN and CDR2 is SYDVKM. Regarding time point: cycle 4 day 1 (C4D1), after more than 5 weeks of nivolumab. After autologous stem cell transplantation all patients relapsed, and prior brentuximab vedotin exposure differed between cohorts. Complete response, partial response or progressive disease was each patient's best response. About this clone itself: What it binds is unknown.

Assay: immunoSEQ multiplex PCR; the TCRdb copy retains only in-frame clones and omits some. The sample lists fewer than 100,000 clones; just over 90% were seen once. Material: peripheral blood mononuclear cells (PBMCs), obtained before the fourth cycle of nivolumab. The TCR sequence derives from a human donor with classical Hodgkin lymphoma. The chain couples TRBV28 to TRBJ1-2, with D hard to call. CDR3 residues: CASSLSESNYGYTF. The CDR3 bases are TGTGCCAGCAGTCTTTCAGAGTCTAACTATGGCTACACCTTC.